The 26 T cell receptor beta chains in this list originate from one sample, sequenced in a study of blood T cell repertoires in COVID-19. This table comes from immunoSEQ multiplex PCR, and its TCRdb copy is limited to in-frame clones, with some not included. This sample yields fewer than 350,000 clones, of which around 85% are seen a single time; around 1.9% belongs to the top ten. Sequencing used PBMCs or T cells enriched from blood (not recorded which). The receptor source for this set is a woman aged 30 to 39 who had been exposed to COVID-19.

The count of this clone is one. Other DNA sequences from this sample encode an identical CDR3 as well. This chain joins TRBV3-1 (or the pseudogene TRBV3-2) and TRBJ1-2; no clear D gene. The CDR3 is 14 residues long. V was pared by 0 bases and J by 4 bases, with 9 bases between. CDR1 is LGHDT and CDR2 is YNNKEL in the germline V gene (reference sequence). CDR3 nucleotides: TGTGCCAGCAGCCAAGATACGGGGAGCTATGGCTACACCTTC. Residues: CASSQDTGSYGYTF.

The chain carries TRBV19 and TRBJ1-1; tentatively, D is TRBD1 (6 bases). The V gene's germline CDR1 is LNHDA and CDR2 SQIVND (reference sequence). The CDR3 loop spans 13 amino acids. V lost 1 base to trimming and J lost 7 bases, with 10 bases between them. This CDR3 reads CASSIVGGIEAFF. Written as DNA, the CDR3 is TGTGCCAGTAGTATAGTAGGGGGAATTGAAGCTTTCTTT.

The rearrangement joins TRBV28 to TRBJ1-5, with a possible D match to TRBD1 (5 bases). Trimming took 5 bases from V and 5 from J, leaving 16 bases between them. Germline V gene data show CDR1 as MDHEN and CDR2 as SYDVKM. CDR3 length: 15 amino acids. Here the CDR3 reads CASSPPTGEDQPQHF. The CDR3 nucleotides read TGTGCCAGCAGTCCCCCCACGGGGGAAGATCAGCCCCAGCATTTT.

This chain links TRBV19 with TRBJ1-5; D perhaps matches TRBD1 (6 bases). The CDR3 consists of 15 residues. The V and J ends lost 4 bases and 6 bases respectively, with 16 bases between them. Germline assignment: CDR1 LNHDA and CDR2 SQIVND (reference sequence). The CDR3: CASSTGRGATQPQHF. The CDR3 bases are TGTGCCAGTAGTACCGGCCGGGGGGCCACTCAGCCCCAGCATTTT.

V and J are TRBV5-1 and TRBJ2-2; maybe TRBD1 (5 bases). Germline-derived CDR1 and CDR2 are SGHRS and YFSETQ. The CDR3 consists of 16 residues. Trimming removed 5 bases at V and 7 bases at J, with 21 bases between. This chain's CDR3 is CASSKGANIVDGELFF. As DNA, the CDR3 is TGCGCCAGCAGTAAAGGGGCAAATATAGTGGACGGGGAGCTGTTTTTT.

This clone was found a few times. The chain uses TRBV7-9 and TRBJ2-1, with 7 bases that match TRBD2. CDR3 size: 14 residues. Germline-derived CDR1 and CDR2 are SEHNR and FQNEAQ (reference sequence). The J segment lost 3 bases and the V segment lost 5 bases, leaving 4 bases of the junction unmatched. The CDR3 loop reads CASSDTSVYNEQFF. CDR3 nucleotide sequence: TGTGCCAGCAGCGATACTAGCGTCTACAATGAGCAGTTCTTC.

The rearrangement joins TRBV12-5 to TRBJ2-3, with 9 bases matching TRBD1. Trimming removed 5 bases from V and 4 bases from J; junction bases left unmatched: 4. This CDR3 contains 14 residues. Germline V gene lookup returns CDR1 LGHNT and CDR2 FRNRAP. CDR3: CASGGQGNADTQYF. In DNA, the CDR3 is TGTGCTAGTGGTGGACAGGGGAATGCAGATACGCAGTATTTT.

The chain carries TRBV25-1 and TRBJ1-5; 9 nucleotides line up with TRBD1. Germline CDR1 MGHDK, CDR2 SYGVNS. CDR3 size: 13 residues. The trim removed 5 bases at V and 9 bases at J, leaving 5 bases unmatched. CDR3 amino acids: CASSTGQGWPQHF. The CDR3 nucleotides read TGTGCCAGCAGTACGGGACAGGGATGGCCCCAGCATTTT.

The rearrangement joins TRBV4-1 to TRBJ1-2, with D hard to call. CDR3 length: 14 amino acids. Trimming took off 1 base at V and 4 bases at J, with 10 bases between the two ends. Germline V CDR1 and CDR2: MGHRA, YSYEKL. In nucleotides, the CDR3 is TGCGCCAGCAGCCAAGGGGCAGGTTCCTATGGCTACACCTTC. Protein: CASSQGAGSYGYTF.

This clone came up a few times. The chain has TRBV7-2 and TRBJ2-1; 10 bases agree with TRBD2. The trim removed 3 bases at V and 8 bases at J, leaving 7 bases unmatched. Germline assignment: CDR1 SGHTA and CDR2 FQGNSA. The length of the CDR3 is 15 residues. The CDR3 is CASSLGTSGVYEQFF. CDR3 DNA: TGTGCCAGCAGCTTGGGCACTAGCGGGGTCTATGAGCAGTTCTTC.

The rearrangement joins TRBV9 to TRBJ2-7; D remains ambiguous. CDR1 and CDR2 (germline): SGDLS, YYNGEE. The germline V and J ends were trimmed by 0 bases and 0 bases, with 10 bases remaining between them. This CDR3 comprises 15 residues. The CDR3 DNA is TGTGCCAGCAGCGTAGACCTGGGCAGCTCCTACGAGCAGTACTTC. Protein product: CASSVDLGSSYEQYF.

J is TRBJ2-1 and V is TRBV28; TRBD2 matches at 11 bases. V lost 3 bases to trimming and J lost 8 bases; unmatched junction nucleotides: 6. The length of the CDR3 is 15 residues. Germline V gene sequence: CDR1 MDHEN, CDR2 SYDVKM. As DNA, the CDR3 is TGTGCCAGCAGTTTGGCACTAGCGGGGGAAGATGAGCAGTTCTTC. This codes for CASSLALAGEDEQFF.

The chain recombines TRBV9 with TRBJ2-7, with D unresolved. V lost 0 bases to trimming and J lost 0 bases, with 7 bases between them. This CDR3 spans 14 amino acids. Germline assignment: CDR1 SGDLS and CDR2 YYNGEE. This CDR3 is CASSVASSSYEQYF. As DNA, the CDR3 is TGTGCCAGCAGCGTAGCCTCCAGCTCCTACGAGCAGTACTTC.

The chain combines TRBV4-1 with TRBJ2-1; 14 bases align to TRBD2. This CDR3 has 18 amino acids. Germline V CDR1 and CDR2: MGHRA, YSYEKL. Trimming at V came to 7 bases and at J to 0 bases, leaving 8 bases not matched to a gene. The CDR3 spells CASKEGLAGGSSYNEQFF. The CDR3 nucleotides are TGCGCCAGCAAGGAAGGACTAGCGGGGGGAAGCTCCTACAATGAGCAGTTCTTC.

This clone was counted a few times. The chain has TRBV27 and TRBJ2-6, with a possible D match to TRBD1 (6 bases). The CDR3 is 15 residues long. V shed 5 bases and J shed 2 bases, with 10 bases lying between them. The germline CDR1 and CDR2 sequences are MNHEY and SMNVEV (reference sequence). CDR3: CASSITGTGANVLTF. The DNA of the CDR3 is TGTGCCAGCAGTATTACAGGGACTGGGGCCAACGTCCTGACTTTC.

The J gene is TRBJ2-3, the V gene TRBV9; TRBD2 aligns across 8 bases. This CDR3 has 16 amino acids. The J segment lost 1 base and the V segment lost 1 base, leaving 5 bases of the junction unmatched. Per germline, CDR1 SGDLS and CDR2 YYNGEE. Written as DNA, the CDR3 is TGTGCCAGCAGCGTATCCGGGGGGGTTGGCACAGATACGCAGTATTTT. This translates into CASSVSGGVGTDTQYF.

V and J are TRBV7-2 and TRBJ1-6; 7 nucleotides align to TRBD1. Looked up from germline, CDR1 is SGHTA and CDR2 is FQGNSA. V lost 2 bases, J lost 6 bases, and 7 bases stayed unmatched. This CDR3 contains 16 residues. The CDR3 sequence: CASSLRQGGINSPLHF. CDR3 nucleotides: TGTGCCAGCAGCTTACGACAGGGTGGTATTAATTCACCCCTCCACTTT. Based on the CDR3 plus reference TRBV7-2 and TRBJ1-6, the full variable domain is GAGVSQSPSNKVTEKGKDVELRCDPISGHTALYWYRQSLGQGLEFLIYFQGNSAPDKSGLPSDRFSAERTGGSVSTLTIQRTQQEDSAVYLCASSLRQGGINSPLHFGNGTRLTVT.

The chain employs TRBV13 and TRBJ2-7; 15 bases are a match to TRBD2. This CDR3 has 12 amino acids. Germline trimming cut 10 bases from V and 7 bases from J; bases unmatched to any gene: 2. Germline CDR1 reads PRHDT; CDR2 reads FYEKMQ (reference sequence). CDR3: CATGLAGGEQYF. The CDR3 DNA is TGTGCCACGGGACTAGCGGGAGGTGAGCAGTACTTC.

The chain couples TRBV28 to TRBJ2-1; 8 bases align to TRBD1. CDR3 length: 13 residues. In germline, CDR1 is MDHEN, CDR2 SYDVKM. V lost 9 bases and J lost 5; bases outside the gene matches: 6. The CDR3 coding sequence is TGTGCCAGTCGGACAGGGATCAACAATGAGCAGTTCTTC. Amino acid sequence: CASRTGINNEQFF.

The V and J genes are TRBV27 and TRBJ1-6; D ambiguous. The V gene lost 2 bases and the J gene lost 6 bases, with 11 bases spanning the gap. The CDR3 sequence is 15 residues long. Germline values: CDR1 MNHEY, CDR2 SMNVEV (reference sequence). In nucleotides, the CDR3 is TGTGCCAGCAGTTTACAGGTTCGGGGTAATTCACCCCTCCACTTT. Its protein is CASSLQVRGNSPLHF.

The rearrangement joins TRBV10-3 to TRBJ2-7; 11 nucleotides agree with TRBD2. With 0 bases clipped from V and 10 bases from J, the junction kept 5 bases outside the gene matches. There are 14 residues in the CDR3. Germline values: CDR1 ENHRY, CDR2 SYGVKD. The CDR3 bases are TGTGCCATCAGTGAGTCTGGAACTAGCGGGAGTCAGTACTTC. Its protein product is CAISESGTSGSQYF.

The chain is built from TRBV9 and TRBJ1-2; D not resolved. The CDR3 runs to 15 residues. Germline V gene lookup returns CDR1 SGDLS and CDR2 YYNGEE. The V and J ends lost 3 bases and 1 base respectively, with 13 bases between them. The CDR3 nucleotides read TGTGCCAGCAGCGCTGTTTCCGGGAGTAACTATGGCTACACCTTC. This gives the protein CASSAVSGSNYGYTF.

The chain carries TRBV4-3 and TRBJ2-5, with 8 bases lining up with TRBD2. The CDR3 loop spans 14 amino acids. Germline values: CDR1 LGHNA, CDR2 YSLEER. V lost 2 bases and J lost 7; bases outside the gene matches: 6. The CDR3 spells CASSQSGGGGTQYF. The CDR3 region has the DNA TGCGCCAGCAGCCAAAGCGGGGGCGGGGGGACCCAGTACTTC.

The chain recombines TRBV28 with TRBJ2-1; D is possibly TRBD1 (5 bases). V was cut by 4 bases and J by 9 bases, with 19 bases left in between. The V gene's germline CDR1 is MDHEN and CDR2 SYDVKM. There are 15 residues in the CDR3. Here the CDR3 DNA reads TGTGCCAGCAGTTCGTCAGGGTCTGTTAACACTGAGCAGTTCTTC. It codes for CASSSSGSVNTEQFF.

The genes are TRBV27 and TRBJ2-1; 13 nucleotides align to TRBD2. The CDR3 length is 17 residues. Losses at the gene ends were 5 bases for V and 4 bases for J; bases not matched to a gene: 8. Germline loops: CDR1 MNHEY, CDR2 SMNVEV (reference sequence). The CDR3: CASSKPGLAGLYNEQFF. The CDR3 DNA reads as TGTGCCAGCAGTAAACCGGGACTAGCGGGGTTGTACAATGAGCAGTTCTTC.

The rearrangement joins TRBV19 to TRBJ2-7; TRBD1 is a possible D gene (7 bases). Germline CDR1 is LNHDA and CDR2 is SQIVND (reference sequence). V was cut by 5 bases and J by 6 bases, with 14 bases left in between. The CDR3 is made up of 13 amino acids. The CDR3 protein is CASSLAGQLEQYF. The CDR3 nucleotides read TGTGCCAGTAGTTTGGCGGGACAGCTCGAGCAGTACTTC.